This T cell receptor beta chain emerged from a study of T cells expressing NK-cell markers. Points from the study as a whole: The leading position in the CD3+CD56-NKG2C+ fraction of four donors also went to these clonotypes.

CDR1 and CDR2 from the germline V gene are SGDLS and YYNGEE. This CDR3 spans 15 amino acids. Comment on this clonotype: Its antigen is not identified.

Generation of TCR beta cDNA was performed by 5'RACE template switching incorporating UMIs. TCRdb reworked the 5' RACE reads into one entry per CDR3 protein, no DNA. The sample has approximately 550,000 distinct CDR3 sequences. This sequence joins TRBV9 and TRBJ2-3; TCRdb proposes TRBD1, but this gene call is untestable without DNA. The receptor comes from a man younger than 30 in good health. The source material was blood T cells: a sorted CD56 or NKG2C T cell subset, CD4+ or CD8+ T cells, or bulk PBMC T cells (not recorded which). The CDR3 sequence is CASSHQGGGPDTQYF.